This is a list of T cell receptor beta chains from one sample in a study of cytomegalovirus exposure and HLA in healthy donors. Using immunoSEQ multiplex PCR, the repertoire was profiled, and TCRdb retains in-frame clones only, with some absent. The sample lists 90,000 to 100,000 clones; around 80% were seen once. Sequenced sample: PBMCs. These receptors came from a woman aged 55-69 years in good health and CMV-seronegative. Each CDR3 is given with its conserved first and last residue. A D gene is named only where the DNA matches it firmly. The size entry is marked missing in some rows and otherwise reads once, few, many or a size class.

clone_size	d_call	v_call	j_call	cdr3_aa	cdr3_nt
-	-	TRBV9	TRBJ2-3	CASSVGTMGTVRRLTDTQYF	TGTGCCAGCAGCGTAGGCACTATGGGTACCGTGCGTCGCTTAACAGATACGCAGTATTTT
-	-	TRBV19	TRBJ1-1	CASRENMNTEAFF	TGTGCCAGTAGGGAGAACATGAACACTGAAGCTTTCTTT
-	-	TRBV7-9	TRBJ2-1	CASSLANPGRAEQFF	TGTGCCAGCAGCTTAGCGAATCCGGGAAGGGCTGAGCAGTTCTTC
-	TRBD2	TRBV19	TRBJ2-5	CASSPGLAGQETQYF	TGTGCCAGTAGTCCCGGACTAGCGGGGCAAGAGACCCAGTACTTC
-	-	TRBV10-3	TRBJ1-5	CATYRDLQSNQPQHF	TGTGCCACATATCGGGATCTACAAAGCAATCAGCCCCAGCATTTT
-	-	TRBV10-2	TRBJ1-5	CASSDYTASNNQPQHF	TGCGCCAGCAGTGATTACACAGCTTCAAACAATCAGCCCCAGCATTTT
-	TRBD1	TRBV6-5	TRBJ2-7	CASSRGTGISYEQYF	TGTGCCAGCAGCCGAGGGACAGGGATCTCCTACGAGCAGTACTTC
few	TRBD2	TRBV7-9	TRBJ2-7	CASSLVRTSGSYEQYF	TGTGCCAGCAGCTTAGTCCGGACTAGCGGCTCCTACGAGCAGTACTTC
-	-	TRBV5-1	TRBJ1-6	CASSSETPYNSPLHF	TGCGCCAGCAGCTCAGAGACACCCTATAATTCACCCCTCCACTTT
-	TRBD1	TRBV30	TRBJ2-5	CAWSPGQGRLETQYF	TGTGCCTGGAGTCCGGGACAGGGGAGGTTGGAGACCCAGTACTTC
-	-	TRBV5-1	TRBJ2-1	CASSFGLINNEQFF	TGCGCCAGCAGCTTTGGACTGATAAACAATGAGCAGTTCTTC
-	-	TRBV5-4	TRBJ2-2	CASSPQRGSGELFF	TGTGCCAGCAGTCCCCAAAGGGGGTCCGGGGAGCTGTTTTTT